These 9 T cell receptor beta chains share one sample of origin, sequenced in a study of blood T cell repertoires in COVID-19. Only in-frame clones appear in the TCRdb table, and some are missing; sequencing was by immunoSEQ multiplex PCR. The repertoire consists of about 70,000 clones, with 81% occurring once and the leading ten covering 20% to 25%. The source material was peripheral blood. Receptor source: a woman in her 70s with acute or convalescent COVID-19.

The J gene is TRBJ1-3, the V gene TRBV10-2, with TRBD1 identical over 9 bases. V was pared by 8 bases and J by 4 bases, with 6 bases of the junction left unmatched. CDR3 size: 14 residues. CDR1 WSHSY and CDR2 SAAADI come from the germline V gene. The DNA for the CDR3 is TGCGCCAGCGGGACAGGGTTTAAAGGAAACACCATATATTTT. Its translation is CASGTGFKGNTIYF.

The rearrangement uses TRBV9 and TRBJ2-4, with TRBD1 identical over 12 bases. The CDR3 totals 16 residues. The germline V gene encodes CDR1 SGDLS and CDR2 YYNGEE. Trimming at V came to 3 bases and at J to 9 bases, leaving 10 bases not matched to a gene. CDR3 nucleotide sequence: TGTGCCAGCAGCGGCCGGGACAGGGGGCCTGAGGGCATTCAGTACTTC. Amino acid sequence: CASSGRDRGPEGIQYF.

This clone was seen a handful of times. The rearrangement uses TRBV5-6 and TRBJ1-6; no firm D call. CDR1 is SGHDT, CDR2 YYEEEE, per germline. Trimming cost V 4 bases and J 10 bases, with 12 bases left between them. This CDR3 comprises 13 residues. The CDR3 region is CASSPGGGSPLHF. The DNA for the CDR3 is TGTGCCAGCAGCCCTGGAGGAGGGTCACCCCTCCACTTT.

The CDR3 region has the DNA TGTGCCAGCAGCTTGCAGGGCTACGAGCAGTACTTC. Amino acids: CASSLQGYEQYF. J is TRBJ2-7 and V is TRBV7-6; D perhaps matches TRBD1 (5 bases). This CDR3 region has 12 residues. Germline assignment: CDR1 SGHVS and CDR2 FNYEAQ. V lost 3 bases, J lost 3 bases, and 6 bases lay in between.

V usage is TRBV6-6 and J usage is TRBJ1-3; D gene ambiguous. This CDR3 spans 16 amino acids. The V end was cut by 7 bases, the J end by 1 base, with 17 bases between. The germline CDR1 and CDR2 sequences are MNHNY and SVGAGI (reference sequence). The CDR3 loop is CASIPLGLGSGNTIYF. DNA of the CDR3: TGTGCCAGCATCCCCCTCGGACTAGGGTCTGGAAACACCATATATTTT.

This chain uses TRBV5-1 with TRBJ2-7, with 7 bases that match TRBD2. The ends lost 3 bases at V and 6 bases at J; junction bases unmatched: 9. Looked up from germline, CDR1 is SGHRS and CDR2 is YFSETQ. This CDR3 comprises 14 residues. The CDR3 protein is CASSSGPGEGEQYF. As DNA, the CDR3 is TGCGCCAGCAGCTCCGGTCCCGGGGAGGGCGAGCAGTACTTC.

In nucleotides, the CDR3 is TGTGCCAGCAGCCGAAACCCTAACTCCTACAATGAGCAGTTCTTC. Protein product: CASSRNPNSYNEQFF. The V and J genes are TRBV3-1 (or the pseudogene TRBV3-2) and TRBJ2-1; no definite D call. The CDR3 totals 15 residues. CDR1 is LGHDT and CDR2 is YNNKEL in the germline V gene (reference sequence). V lost 4 bases and J lost 0, with 10 bases in between.

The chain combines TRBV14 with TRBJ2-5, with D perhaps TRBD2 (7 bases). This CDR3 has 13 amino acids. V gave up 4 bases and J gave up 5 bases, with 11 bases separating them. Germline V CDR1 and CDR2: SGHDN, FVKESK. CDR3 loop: CASSRRGPETQYF. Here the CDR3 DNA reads TGTGCCAGCAGCCGGCGGGGGCCGGAGACCCAGTACTTC.

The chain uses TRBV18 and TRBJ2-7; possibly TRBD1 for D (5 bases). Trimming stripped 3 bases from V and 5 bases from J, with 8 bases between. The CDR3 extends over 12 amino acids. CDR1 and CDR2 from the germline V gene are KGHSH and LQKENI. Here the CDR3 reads CASSPLGDEQYF. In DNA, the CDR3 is TGTGCCAGCTCACCCCTAGGGGACGAGCAGTACTTC.